This paragraph covers one TCR beta chain sequence. No antigen is known for it. Base qualities are not at hand, and no much larger clone is one base apart. From a lookup of the germline V gene, CDR1 and CDR2 are MNHNS and SASEGT. The cysteine opens and the phenylalanine closes a CDR3 of 13 amino acids. Of the read, only the CDR3 DNA is kept; its 39 bases are in frame from base 1. V was cut back by 2 bases and J by 8 bases, leaving a gap of 12 bases between them. The data stem from a study of T cell changes during pregnancy in multiple sclerosis (dated by TCRdb to the late 2010s). Study-level background: Changes in the T cell repertoire over the course of pregnancy were examined in this study in women with multiple sclerosis.

The library was generated by the immunoSEQ multiplex PCR assay. Here the immuneACCESS table is served through TCRdb, limited to in-frame sequences with V and J called. Missing clones are a known gap in these copies; in checked studies unresolved V genes cover under half, and the rest lacks a known reason. Recorded for this sample are 70,000 to 80,000 clones; about 93% of them occurred a single time. Roughly 1% of the sample is taken by the ten largest. The chain uses TRBV6-1 and TRBJ1-2; the D gene is unclear. This clonotype originated in a female donor with multiple sclerosis, enrolled in a pregnancy study. Specimen: peripheral blood, collected in the first trimester of pregnancy. The CDR3 here reads CASSENGLGGYTF. The bases are TGTGCCAGCAGTGAAAACGGCCTAGGAGGCTACACCTTC.